This paragraph covers one T cell receptor (beta chain) sequence. Its antigen remains unknown. This entry belongs to a study of cytomegalovirus exposure and HLA in healthy donors. Study-level points and caveats: Another analysis was done later, and it associated 17,000 or so TCR beta sequences with HLA alleles at 0.05 false discovery rate.

Healthy bone marrow donors formed the donor group. The PCR ran on 60 Vbeta and 13 Jbeta primers. TCRdb's table, derived via immunoSEQ multiplex PCR, lists solely in-frame clones and lacks some. The profile covers 150,000 to 250,000 clones, with more than 65% appearing a single time and less than 2% taken by the ten largest. Germline loops: CDR1 SNHLY, CDR2 FYNNEI. V dropped 8 bases and J dropped 2; count of bases not matched to a gene: 10. The CDR3 has 15 amino acids. V gene TRBV2 combines with J gene TRBJ2-3; 7 bases are a match to TRBD1. Specimen: PBMCs. The clonotype comes from a girl aged 10 to 17 in good health and CMV-seropositive. The CDR3 bases are TGTGCCAGCGGGTTTCTGGGACAGCTCACAGATACGCAGTATTTT. Translating it yields CASGFLGQLTDTQYF.